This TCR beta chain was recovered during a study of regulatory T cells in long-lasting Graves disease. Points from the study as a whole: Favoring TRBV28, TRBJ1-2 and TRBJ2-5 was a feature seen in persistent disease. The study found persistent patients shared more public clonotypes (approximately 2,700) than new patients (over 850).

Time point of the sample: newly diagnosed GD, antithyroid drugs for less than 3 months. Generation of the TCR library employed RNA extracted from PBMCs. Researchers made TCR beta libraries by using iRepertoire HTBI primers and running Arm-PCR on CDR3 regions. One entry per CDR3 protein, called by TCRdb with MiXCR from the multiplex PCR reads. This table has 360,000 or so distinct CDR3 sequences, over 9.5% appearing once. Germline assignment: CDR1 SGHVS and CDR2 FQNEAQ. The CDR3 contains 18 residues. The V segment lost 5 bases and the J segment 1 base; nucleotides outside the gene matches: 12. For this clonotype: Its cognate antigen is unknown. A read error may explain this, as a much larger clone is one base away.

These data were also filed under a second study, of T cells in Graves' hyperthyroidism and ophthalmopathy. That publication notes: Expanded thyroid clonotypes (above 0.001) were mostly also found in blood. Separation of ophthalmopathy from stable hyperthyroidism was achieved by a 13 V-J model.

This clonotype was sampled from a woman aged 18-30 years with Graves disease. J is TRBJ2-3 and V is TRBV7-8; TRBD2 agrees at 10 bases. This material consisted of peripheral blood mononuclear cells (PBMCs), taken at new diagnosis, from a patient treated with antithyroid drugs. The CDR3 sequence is CASSRVEREGLGTDTQYF. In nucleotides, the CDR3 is TGTGCCAGCAGCCGTGTGGAGCGGGAGGGCCTCGGCACAGATACGCAGTATTTT.